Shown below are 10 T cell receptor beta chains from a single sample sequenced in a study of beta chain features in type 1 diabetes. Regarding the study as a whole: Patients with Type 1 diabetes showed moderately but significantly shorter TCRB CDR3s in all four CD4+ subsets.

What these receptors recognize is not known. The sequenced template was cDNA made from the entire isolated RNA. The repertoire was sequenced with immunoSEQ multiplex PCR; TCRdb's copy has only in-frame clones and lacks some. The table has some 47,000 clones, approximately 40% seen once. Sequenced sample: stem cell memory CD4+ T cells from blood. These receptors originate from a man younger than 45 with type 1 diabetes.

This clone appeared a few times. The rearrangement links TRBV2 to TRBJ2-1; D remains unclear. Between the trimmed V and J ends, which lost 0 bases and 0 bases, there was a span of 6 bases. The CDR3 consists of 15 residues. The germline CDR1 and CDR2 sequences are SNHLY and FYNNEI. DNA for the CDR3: TGTGCCAGCAGTGAAGCGGGCCGCTCCTACAATGAGCAGTTCTTC. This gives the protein CASSEAGRSYNEQFF.

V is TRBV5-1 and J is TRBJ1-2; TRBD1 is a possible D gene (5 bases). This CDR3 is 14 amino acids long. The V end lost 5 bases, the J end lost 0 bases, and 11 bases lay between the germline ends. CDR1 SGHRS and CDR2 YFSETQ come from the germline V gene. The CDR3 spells CASRGGTANYGYTF. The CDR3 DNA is TGCGCCAGCAGAGGCGGGACGGCTAACTATGGCTACACCTTC.

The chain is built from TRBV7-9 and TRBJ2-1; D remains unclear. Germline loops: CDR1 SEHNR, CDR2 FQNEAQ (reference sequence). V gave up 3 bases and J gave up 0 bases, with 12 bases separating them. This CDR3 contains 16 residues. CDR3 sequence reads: CASSFRLESSYNEQFF. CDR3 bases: TGTGCCAGCAGCTTCAGATTGGAGAGCTCCTACAATGAGCAGTTCTTC.

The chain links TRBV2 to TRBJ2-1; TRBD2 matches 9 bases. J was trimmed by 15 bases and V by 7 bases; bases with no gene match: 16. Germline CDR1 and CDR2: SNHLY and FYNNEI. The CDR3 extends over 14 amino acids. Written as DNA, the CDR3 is TGTGCCAGCAAATTTTCTAGCGGGATCACTCGGGTGTTCTTC. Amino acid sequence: CASKFSSGITRVFF. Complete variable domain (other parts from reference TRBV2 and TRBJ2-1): EPEVTQTPSHQVTQMGQEVILRCVPISNHLYFYWYRQILGQKVEFLVSFYNNEISEKSEIFDDQFSVERPDGSNFTLKIRSTKLEDSAMYFCASKFSSGITRVFFGPGTRLTVL.

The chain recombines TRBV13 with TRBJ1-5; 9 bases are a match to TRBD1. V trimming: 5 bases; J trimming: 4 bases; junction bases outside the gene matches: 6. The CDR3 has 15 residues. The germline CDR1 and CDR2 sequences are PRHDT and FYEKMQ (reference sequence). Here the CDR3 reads CASSLGTGSNQPQHF. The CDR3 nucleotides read TGTGCCAGCAGCCTCGGGACAGGGAGTAATCAGCCCCAGCATTTT.

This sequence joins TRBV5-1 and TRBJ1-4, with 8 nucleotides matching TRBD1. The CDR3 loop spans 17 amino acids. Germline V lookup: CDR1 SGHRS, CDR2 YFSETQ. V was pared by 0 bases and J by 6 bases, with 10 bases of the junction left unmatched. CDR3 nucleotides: TGCGCCAGCAGCTTGGGAATCAACCCGGGACAGGATGAAAAACTGTTTTTT. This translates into CASSLGINPGQDEKLFF.

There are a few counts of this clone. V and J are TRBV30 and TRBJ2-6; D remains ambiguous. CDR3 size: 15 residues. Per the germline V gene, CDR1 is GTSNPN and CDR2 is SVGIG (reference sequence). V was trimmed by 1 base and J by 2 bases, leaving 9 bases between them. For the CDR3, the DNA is TGTGCCTGGAGTGCCCTCGGAGCTGGGGCCAACGTCCTGACTTTC. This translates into CAWSALGAGANVLTF.

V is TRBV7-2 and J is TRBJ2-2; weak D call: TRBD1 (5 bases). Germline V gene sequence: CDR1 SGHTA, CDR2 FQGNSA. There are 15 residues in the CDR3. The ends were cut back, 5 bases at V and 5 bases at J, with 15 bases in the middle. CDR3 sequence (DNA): TGTGCCAGCAGCCCCCCAGGGCTTAGGACCGGGGAGCTGTTTTTT. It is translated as CASSPPGLRTGELFF.

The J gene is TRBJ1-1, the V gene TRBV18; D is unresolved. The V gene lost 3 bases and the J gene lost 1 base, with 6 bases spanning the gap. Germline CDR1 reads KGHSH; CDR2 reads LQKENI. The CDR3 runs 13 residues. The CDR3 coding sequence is TGTGCCAGCTCACCGGCCTCGAACACTGAAGCTTTCTTT. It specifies CASSPASNTEAFF.

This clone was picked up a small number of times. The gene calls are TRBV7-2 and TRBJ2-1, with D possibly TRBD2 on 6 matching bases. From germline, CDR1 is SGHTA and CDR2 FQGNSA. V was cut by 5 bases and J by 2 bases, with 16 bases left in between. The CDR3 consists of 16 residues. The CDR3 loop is CASSPFLAFTYNEQFF. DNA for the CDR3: TGTGCCAGCAGCCCCTTTCTAGCGTTCACCTACAATGAGCAGTTCTTC.